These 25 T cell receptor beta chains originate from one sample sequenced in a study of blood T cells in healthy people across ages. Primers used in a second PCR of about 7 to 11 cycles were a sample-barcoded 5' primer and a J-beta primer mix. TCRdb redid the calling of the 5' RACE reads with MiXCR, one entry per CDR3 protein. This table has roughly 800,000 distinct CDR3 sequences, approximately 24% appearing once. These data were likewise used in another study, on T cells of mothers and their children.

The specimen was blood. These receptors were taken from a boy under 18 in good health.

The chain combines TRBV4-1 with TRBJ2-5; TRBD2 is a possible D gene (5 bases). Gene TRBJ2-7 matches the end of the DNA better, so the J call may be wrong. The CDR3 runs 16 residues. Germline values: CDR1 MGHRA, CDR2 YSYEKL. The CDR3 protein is CASSQSGLPRTYEQYF. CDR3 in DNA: TGCGCCAGCAGCCAGTCAGGACTCCCTCGAACCTACGAGCAGTACTTC.

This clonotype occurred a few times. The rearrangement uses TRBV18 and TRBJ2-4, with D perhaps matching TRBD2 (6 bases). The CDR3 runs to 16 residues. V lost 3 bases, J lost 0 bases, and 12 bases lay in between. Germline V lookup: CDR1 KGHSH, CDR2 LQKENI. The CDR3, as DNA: TGTGCCAGCTCACCGGAGGGGCGAATAGCCAAAAACATTCAGTACTTC. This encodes CASSPEGRIAKNIQYF.

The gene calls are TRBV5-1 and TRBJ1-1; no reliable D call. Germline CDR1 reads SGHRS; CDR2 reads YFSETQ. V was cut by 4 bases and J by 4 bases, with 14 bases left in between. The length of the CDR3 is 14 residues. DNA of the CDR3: TGCGCCAGCAGCCTTGTTGGGAGGTCCACTGAAGCTTTCTTT. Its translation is CASSLVGRSTEAFF.

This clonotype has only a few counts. The CDR3 loop is CASSDRDRGTEAFF. The CDR3 coding sequence is TGTGCCAGCAGTGATAGGGACCGGGGCACTGAAGCTTTCTTT. This chain connects TRBV2 to TRBJ1-1; tentatively, D is TRBD1 (5 bases). The CDR3 covers 14 residues. From germline, CDR1 is SNHLY and CDR2 FYNNEI. Trimming pared 3 bases from V and 4 bases from J, leaving 12 bases between.

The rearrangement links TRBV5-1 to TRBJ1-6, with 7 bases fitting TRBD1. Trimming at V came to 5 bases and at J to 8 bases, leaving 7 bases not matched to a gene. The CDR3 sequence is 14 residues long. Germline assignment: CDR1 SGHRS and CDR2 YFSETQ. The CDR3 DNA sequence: TGCGCCAGCAGAGAAGGGGGCGTGTATTCACCCCTCCACTTT. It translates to CASREGGVYSPLHF.

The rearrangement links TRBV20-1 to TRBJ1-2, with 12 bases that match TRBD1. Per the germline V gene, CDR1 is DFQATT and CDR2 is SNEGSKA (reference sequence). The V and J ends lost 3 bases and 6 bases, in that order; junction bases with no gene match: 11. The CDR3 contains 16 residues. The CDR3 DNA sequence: TGCAGTGCTAGCCGGGTTGCCGGGACAGGGGGCAATGGCTACACCTTC. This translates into CSASRVAGTGGNGYTF.

CDR3 sequence: CASTPGTVKSYEQYF. CDR3 nucleotides: TGTGCCAGCACCCCCGGGACAGTTAAATCCTACGAGCAGTACTTC. V and J are TRBV28 and TRBJ2-7; 7 nucleotides align to TRBD1. The CDR3 consists of 15 residues. Germline V lookup: CDR1 MDHEN, CDR2 SYDVKM. V gave up 7 bases and J gave up 1 base; unmatched junction bases: 10.

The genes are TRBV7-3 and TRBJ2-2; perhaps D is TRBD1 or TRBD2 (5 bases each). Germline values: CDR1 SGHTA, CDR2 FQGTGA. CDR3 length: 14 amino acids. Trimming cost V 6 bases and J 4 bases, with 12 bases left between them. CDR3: CASRLGPTTGELFF. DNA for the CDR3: TGTGCCAGCAGGTTGGGACCGACCACCGGGGAGCTGTTTTTT.

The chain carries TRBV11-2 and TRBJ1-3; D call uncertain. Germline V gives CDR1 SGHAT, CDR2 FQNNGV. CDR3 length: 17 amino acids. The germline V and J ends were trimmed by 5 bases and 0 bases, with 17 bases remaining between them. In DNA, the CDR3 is TGTGCCAGCAGCCCCAACCCTTTCCGGAGCTCTGGAAACACCATATATTTT. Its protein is CASSPNPFRSSGNTIYF.

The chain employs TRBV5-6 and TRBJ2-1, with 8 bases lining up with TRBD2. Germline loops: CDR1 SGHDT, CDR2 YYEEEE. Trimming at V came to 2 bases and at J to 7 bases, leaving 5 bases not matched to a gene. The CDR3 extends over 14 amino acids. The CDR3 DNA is TGTGCCAGCAGCTTAGGACTAGCTCTAAATGAGCAGTTCTTC. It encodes CASSLGLALNEQFF.

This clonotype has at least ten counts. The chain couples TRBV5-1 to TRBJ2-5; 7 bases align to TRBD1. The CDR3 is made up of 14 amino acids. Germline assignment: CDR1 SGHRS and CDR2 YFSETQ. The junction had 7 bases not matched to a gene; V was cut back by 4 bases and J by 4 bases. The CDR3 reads CASSPTGSRETQYF. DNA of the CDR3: TGCGCCAGCAGCCCGACAGGGTCACGAGAGACCCAGTACTTC.

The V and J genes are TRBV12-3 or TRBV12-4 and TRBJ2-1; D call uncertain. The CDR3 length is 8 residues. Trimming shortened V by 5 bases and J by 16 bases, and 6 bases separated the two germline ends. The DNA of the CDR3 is TGTGCCAGCAGTCCGTACTTCTTC. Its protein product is CASSPYFF.

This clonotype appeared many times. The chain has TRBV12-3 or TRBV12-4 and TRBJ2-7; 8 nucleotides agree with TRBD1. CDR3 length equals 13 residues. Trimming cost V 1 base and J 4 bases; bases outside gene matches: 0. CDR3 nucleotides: TGTGCCAGCAGTTTAGGACAGGGGTACGAGCAGTACTTC. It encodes CASSLGQGYEQYF.

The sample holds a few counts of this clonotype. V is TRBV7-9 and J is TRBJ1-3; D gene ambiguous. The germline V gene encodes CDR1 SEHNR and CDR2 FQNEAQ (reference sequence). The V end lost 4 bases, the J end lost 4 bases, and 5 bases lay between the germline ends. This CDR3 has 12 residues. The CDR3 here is CASSSRGNTIYF. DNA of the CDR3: TGTGCCAGCAGCTCCCGAGGAAACACCATATATTTT. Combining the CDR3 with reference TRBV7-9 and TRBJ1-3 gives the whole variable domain DTGVSQNPRHKITKRGQNVTFRCDPISEHNRLYWYRQTLGQGPEFLTYFQNEAQLEKSRLLSDRFSAERPKGSFSTLEIQRTEQGDSAMYLCASSSRGNTIYFGEGSWLTVV.

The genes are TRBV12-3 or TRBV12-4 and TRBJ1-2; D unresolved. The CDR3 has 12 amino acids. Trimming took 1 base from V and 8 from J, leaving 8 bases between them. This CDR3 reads CASSLGRRGYTF. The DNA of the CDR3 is TGTGCCAGCAGTTTAGGTCGCCGGGGCTACACCTTC.

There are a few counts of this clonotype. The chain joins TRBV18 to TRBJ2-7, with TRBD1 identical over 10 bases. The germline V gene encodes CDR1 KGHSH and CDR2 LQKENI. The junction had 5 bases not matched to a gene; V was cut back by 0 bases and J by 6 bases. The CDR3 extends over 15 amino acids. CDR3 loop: CASSPPGTGVGEQYF. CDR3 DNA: TGTGCCAGCTCACCACCGGGGACAGGGGTTGGCGAGCAGTACTTC.

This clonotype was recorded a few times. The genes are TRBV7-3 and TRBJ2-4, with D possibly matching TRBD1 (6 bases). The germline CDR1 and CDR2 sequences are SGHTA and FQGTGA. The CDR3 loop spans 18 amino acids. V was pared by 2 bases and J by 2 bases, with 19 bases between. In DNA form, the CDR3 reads TGTGCCAGCAGCTTAGGAAGGGGGACCCTACGGACCAAAAACATTCAGTACTTC. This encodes CASSLGRGTLRTKNIQYF.

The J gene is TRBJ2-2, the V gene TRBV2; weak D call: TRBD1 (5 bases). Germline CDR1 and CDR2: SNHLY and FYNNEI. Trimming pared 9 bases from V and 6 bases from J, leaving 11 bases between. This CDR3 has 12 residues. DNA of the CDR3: TGTGCCAGAGGGGTTCGGGCCGGGGAGCTGTTTTTT. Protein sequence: CARGVRAGELFF.

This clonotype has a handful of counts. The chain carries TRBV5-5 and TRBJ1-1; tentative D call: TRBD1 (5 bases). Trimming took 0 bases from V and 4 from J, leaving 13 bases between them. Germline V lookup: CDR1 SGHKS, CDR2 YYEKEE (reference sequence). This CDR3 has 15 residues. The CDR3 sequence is CASSLGRGGITEAFF. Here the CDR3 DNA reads TGTGCCAGCAGCTTGGGGAGGGGCGGCATCACTGAAGCTTTCTTT.

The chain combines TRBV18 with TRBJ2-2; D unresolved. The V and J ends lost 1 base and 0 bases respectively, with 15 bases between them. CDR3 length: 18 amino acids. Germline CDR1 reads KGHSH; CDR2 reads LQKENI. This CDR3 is CASSPRFPQLTNTGELFF. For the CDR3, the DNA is TGTGCCAGCTCACCACGGTTCCCCCAGCTCACGAACACCGGGGAGCTGTTTTTT.

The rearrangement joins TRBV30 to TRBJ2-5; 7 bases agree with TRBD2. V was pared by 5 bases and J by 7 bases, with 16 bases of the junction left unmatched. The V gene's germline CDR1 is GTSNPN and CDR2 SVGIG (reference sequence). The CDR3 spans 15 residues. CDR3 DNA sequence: TGTGCCTGGGGGTCCGGGGGGTTCGAAGAGGGGACCCAGTACTTC. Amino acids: CAWGSGGFEEGTQYF.

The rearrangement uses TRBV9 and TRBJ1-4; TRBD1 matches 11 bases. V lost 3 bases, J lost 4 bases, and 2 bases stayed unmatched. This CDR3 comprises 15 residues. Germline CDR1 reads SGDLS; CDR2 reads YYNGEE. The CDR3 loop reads CASSGTGGRNEKLFF. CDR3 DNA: TGTGCCAGCAGCGGGACAGGGGGCCGTAATGAAAAACTGTTTTTT.

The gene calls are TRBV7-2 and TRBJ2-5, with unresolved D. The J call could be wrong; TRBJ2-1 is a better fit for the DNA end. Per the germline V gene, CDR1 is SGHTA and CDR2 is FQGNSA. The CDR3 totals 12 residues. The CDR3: CASSLMSYEQFF. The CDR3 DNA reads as TGTGCCAGCAGCCTCATGTCGTATGAGCAGTTCTTC.

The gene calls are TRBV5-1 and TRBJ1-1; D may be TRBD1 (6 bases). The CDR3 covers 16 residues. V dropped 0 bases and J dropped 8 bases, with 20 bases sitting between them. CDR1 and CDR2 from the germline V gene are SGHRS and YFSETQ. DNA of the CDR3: TGCGCCAGCAGCTTGGAGGGGGGCTCACTTAGAACCGAAGCTTTCTTT. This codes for CASSLEGGSLRTEAFF.

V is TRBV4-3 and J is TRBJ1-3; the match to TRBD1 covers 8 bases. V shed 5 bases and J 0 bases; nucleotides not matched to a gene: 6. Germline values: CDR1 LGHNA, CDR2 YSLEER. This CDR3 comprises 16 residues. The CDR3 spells CASSTGGPGSGNTIYF. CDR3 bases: TGCGCCAGCAGCACAGGGGGGCCAGGCTCTGGAAACACCATATATTTT.